These 5 T cell receptor beta chains share one sample of origin, sequenced in a study of blood T cell repertoires in COVID-19. TCRdb's copy holds only in-frame clones and misses some; the assay was immunoSEQ multiplex PCR. The table lists 65,000 to 100,000 clones, just over 85% of them singletons. Sequenced input: peripheral blood. The source is a woman of 80 years or more with acute or convalescent COVID-19.

Here the CDR3 DNA reads TGTGCCAGCAGCCTGGGGCGGCCTAATGAAAAACTGTTTTTT. Translating gives CASSLGRPNEKLFF. The chain recombines TRBV5-5 with TRBJ1-4, with D perhaps TRBD1 (5 bases). V lost 4 bases and J lost 3, with 10 bases in between. From germline, CDR1 is SGHKS and CDR2 YYEKEE (reference sequence). This CDR3 region has 14 residues.

This clone occurred a few times. The chain links TRBV7-9 to TRBJ2-7; TRBD2 matches 9 bases. CDR3 length: 17 amino acids. V was pared by 2 bases and J by 5 bases, with 13 bases of the junction left unmatched. The germline gives CDR1 SEHNR, CDR2 FQNEAQ (reference sequence). The CDR3 coding sequence is TGTGCCAGCAGCTTACGGTCTAGCGGGGTGAGGACCCACGAGCAGTACTTC. Translated, it gives CASSLRSSGVRTHEQYF.

This sequence joins TRBV5-4 and TRBJ1-1; 8 positions match TRBD1. The CDR3 is made up of 15 amino acids. Germline lookup yields CDR1 SGHNT and CDR2 YYREEE (reference sequence). J was trimmed by 4 bases and V by 2 bases; bases with no gene match: 7. In nucleotides, the CDR3 is TGTGCCAGCAGCTTCCCCAGGGGGCAGGGCACTGAAGCTTTCTTT. It yields the protein CASSFPRGQGTEAFF.

The chain carries TRBV5-4 and TRBJ1-1, with TRBD1 as a possible D gene (5 bases). Trimming removed 4 bases at V and 1 base at J, with 11 bases between. This CDR3 has 14 amino acids. Per germline, CDR1 SGHNT and CDR2 YYREEE (reference sequence). In DNA form, the CDR3 reads TGTGCCAGCAGCCTTCGAACAGGGAACACTGAAGCTTTCTTT. It encodes CASSLRTGNTEAFF.

This clone has only one observation. V and J are TRBV29-1 and TRBJ2-5; 9 positions agree with TRBD1. This CDR3 has 15 residues. V lost 3 bases, J lost 1 base, and 6 bases stayed unmatched. Germline V gives CDR1 SQVTM, CDR2 ANQGSEA. The CDR3 sequence is CSVEPGQGLQETQYF. CDR3 bases: TGCAGCGTTGAGCCGGGACAGGGACTCCAAGAGACCCAGTACTTC.